This T cell receptor (beta chain) was sequenced for a study of control samples from healthy donors and cancer patients. Assay: immunoSEQ multiplex PCR; the TCRdb copy retains only in-frame clones and omits some. The sample has about 220,000 clones, around 94% seen once; the top ten hold around 1.5%. The CDR3 loop spans 17 amino acids. CDR1 is SGHRS and CDR2 is YFSETQ in the germline V gene. Deletions cut 3 bases from V and 1 base from J, with 19 bases between. Specimen: blood. The sequence was collected from a man between 50 and 59 years old in good health. This chain joins TRBV5-1 and TRBJ1-1; D may be TRBD1 (6 bases). CDR3 sequence reads: CASSSFKFDRPNTEAFF. The CDR3 region has the DNA TGCGCCAGCAGCTCCTTCAAATTTGACAGGCCGAACACTGAAGCTTTCTTT.